This TCR beta chain was profiled in a study of T cell clones after liver transplantation. General study findings and limits: Migration into the graft, not deletion, may explain lost graft donor-reactive T cells. A larger donor-reactive than third-party decline suggested partial antigen-specific deletion.

Points on this clone: Antigen unknown. The identical CDR3 is also encoded by other nucleotide sequences in the sample.

The V gene's germline CDR1 is SGDLS and CDR2 YYNGEE. The V end lost 0 bases, the J end lost 4 bases, and 8 bases lay between the germline ends. CDR3 length equals 13 residues. Measured with immunoSEQ multiplex PCR; TCRdb has only the in-frame clones, and not every one. The sample carries tens of thousands of clones, 78% recorded once. The sequencing used CD8+ T cells from blood, collected 52 to 60 months after liver transplant. V and J are TRBV9 and TRBJ2-7; no clear D gene. The receptor's source is a human patient who received a liver transplant. Part of the T cell pool may stem from the graft donor. Here the CDR3 DNA reads TGTGCCAGCAGCGTAGGCGGCCCTTACGAGCAGTACTTC. This codes for CASSVGGPYEQYF.